Following are 3 T cell receptor beta chains from one sample sequenced in a study of cytomegalovirus exposure and HLA in healthy donors. PCR was performed using 60 Vbeta and 13 Jbeta primers. Profiling relied on immunoSEQ multiplex PCR, and the TCRdb table lists in-frame clones only, not all of them. Of 200,000 to 250,000 clones in the sample, around 80% were seen once. Material: PBMCs. Receptor source: a girl between 2 and 10 years old in good health and CMV-seronegative.

The chain joins TRBV2 to TRBJ2-5, with D possibly matching TRBD1 (6 bases). The V end lost 6 bases, the J end lost 1 base, and 12 bases lay between the germline ends. The CDR3 runs 14 residues. Per the germline V gene, CDR1 is SNHLY and CDR2 is FYNNEI. The chain's CDR3 is CASSPDRTQETQYF. CDR3 in DNA: TGTGCCAGCAGCCCTGACAGGACCCAAGAGACCCAGTACTTC.

This chain links TRBV7-9 with TRBJ2-2, with a possible D match to TRBD1 (6 bases). Trimming removed 4 bases at V and 7 bases at J, with 13 bases between. The CDR3 spans 14 residues. From germline, CDR1 is SEHNR and CDR2 FQNEAQ (reference sequence). As DNA, the CDR3 is TGTGCCAGCAGCTGGAACAGGGCCGGCGGGGAGCTGTTTTTT. Protein sequence: CASSWNRAGGELFF.

The rearrangement joins TRBV5-1 to TRBJ2-3, with 14 bases that match TRBD2. Germline V gene sequence: CDR1 SGHRS, CDR2 YFSETQ. The CDR3 contains 18 residues. The V and J ends lost 3 bases and 5 bases, in that order; junction bases with no gene match: 11. The CDR3 protein is CASSSRLAGGVSRDTQYF. CDR3 bases: TGCGCCAGCAGCTCTCGACTAGCGGGGGGGGTATCACGAGATACGCAGTATTTT.